These T cell receptor beta chains were read from a single sample in a study of beta chain features in type 1 diabetes. Profiling relied on immunoSEQ multiplex PCR, and the TCRdb table lists in-frame clones only, not all of them. The sample records about 300,000 clones, 7% to 9% being singletons. Input material: central memory CD4+ T cells from blood. These TCRs come from a woman between 18 and 29 years old in good health. Both conserved end residues are part of each CDR3. Fields, in order: V gene, clone size, D gene, J gene, CDR3 DNA, CDR3 protein. A D gene is named only where the DNA matches it firmly. For some rows the clone size is stated as once, few or many, or as a class when expanded; others skip it.

V: TRBV7-9; size: NA; D: NA; J: TRBJ1-6; DNA: TGTGCCAGCAGCTTAGGGACAGTAGATTCACCCCTCCACTTT; CDR3: CASSLGTVDSPLHF
V: TRBV2; size: NA; D: NA; J: TRBJ1-4; DNA: TGTGCCAGCAGCTTATATGAAAAACTGTTTTTT; CDR3: CASSLYEKLFF
V: TRBV21-1; size: NA; D: NA; J: TRBJ2-5; DNA: TGTGCCAGCAGCAAACAAACCGGGACAGGGATCGGAGAGACCCAGTACTTC; CDR3: CASSKQTGTGIGETQYF
V: TRBV15; size: many; D: NA; J: TRBJ2-3; DNA: TGTGCCACCAGACGGGGTTGGAGCACAGATACGCAGTATTTT; CDR3: CATRRGWSTDTQYF
V: TRBV27; size: NA; D: NA; J: TRBJ2-7; DNA: TGTGCCAGCAGCCTCCGCGGCAGTCTCAGGGTATCGTTTGAGCAGTACTTC; CDR3: CASSLRGSLRVSFEQYF
V: TRBV5-5; size: many; D: NA; J: TRBJ1-6; DNA: TGTGCCAGCAGCTTGAGGCAGGAAGGTTCACCCCTCCACTTT; CDR3: CASSLRQEGSPLHF
V: TRBV5-4; size: many; D: NA; J: TRBJ1-2; DNA: TGTGCCAGCAGCAACGACGGGGCCTATGGCTACACCTTC; CDR3: CASSNDGAYGYTF
V: TRBV7-2; size: few; D: NA; J: TRBJ2-5; DNA: TGTGCCAGCAGCGACAGAGAGACCCAGTACTTC; CDR3: CASSDRETQYF
V: TRBV18; size: NA; D: NA; J: TRBJ1-4; DNA: TGTGCCAGCTCAGGACAGTCAACTAATGAAAAACTGTTTTTT; CDR3: CASSGQSTNEKLFF
V: TRBV5-1; size: few; D: NA; J: TRBJ1-4; DNA: TGCGCCAGCAGCTTGGAACAGGGTGGTGAAAAACTGTTTTTT; CDR3: CASSLEQGGEKLFF
V: TRBV10-3; size: few; D: NA; J: TRBJ1-2; DNA: TGTGCCATCAGTGAGTCTAGGGACCTCCACACCTTC; CDR3: CAISESRDLHTF
V: TRBV9; size: NA; D: TRBD2; J: TRBJ2-1; DNA: TGTGCCAGCAGCCCGGGGACTAGCGGAAAATACAATGAGCAGTTCTTC; CDR3: CASSPGTSGKYNEQFF
V: TRBV7-2; size: NA; D: NA; J: TRBJ1-3; DNA: TGTGCCAGCAGCTATCGCTCTGGAAACACCATATATTTT; CDR3: CASSYRSGNTIYF
V: TRBV9; size: NA; D: TRBD2; J: TRBJ2-2; DNA: TGTGCCAGCAGCGTAGCAGACACGGGACTAGCGGGGGACACCGGGGAGCTGTTTTTT; CDR3: CASSVADTGLAGDTGELFF
V: TRBV5-1; size: few; D: TRBD2; J: TRBJ2-3; DNA: TGCGCCAGCAGCGCGGGACTAGCCACAGATACGCAGTATTTT; CDR3: CASSAGLATDTQYF
V: TRBV7-9; size: few; D: NA; J: TRBJ2-1; DNA: TGTGCCAGCAGCTTTTTTGTGGGAGAGGCCTACAATGAGCAGTTCTTC; CDR3: CASSFFVGEAYNEQFF
V: TRBV27; size: NA; D: NA; J: TRBJ2-6; DNA: TGTGCCAGCAGGAATACAGTCTCTGGGGCCAACGTCCTGACTTTC; CDR3: CASRNTVSGANVLTF
V: TRBV4-3; size: NA; D: NA; J: TRBJ1-3; DNA: TGCGCCAGCAGCCAAGTTACAGGAGGGGGTACCATATATTTT; CDR3: CASSQVTGGGTIYF
V: TRBV6-5; size: NA; D: TRBD2; J: TRBJ2-3; DNA: TGTGCCAGCAGTTACTTGACAGGGACTAGCGCGGATACGCAGTATTTT; CDR3: CASSYLTGTSADTQYF
V: TRBV7-3; size: few; D: TRBD2; J: TRBJ2-3; DNA: TGTGCCAGCAGCTCCAGCGGGAGTACAGATACGCAGTATTTT; CDR3: CASSSSGSTDTQYF
V: TRBV28; size: few; D: NA; J: TRBJ2-2; DNA: TGTGCCAGCAGTTCGGGGTACAGGGACCCCGGGGAGCTGTTTTTT; CDR3: CASSSGYRDPGELFF
V: TRBV28; size: few; D: TRBD1; J: TRBJ1-5; DNA: TGTGCCAGCAGCGACGGGACAGGGGGCGATAGCAATCAGCCCCAGCATTTT; CDR3: CASSDGTGGDSNQPQHF
V: TRBV18; size: NA; D: NA; J: TRBJ1-1; DNA: TGTGCCAGCTCACCCAACAGTGGGACACAGAACACTGAAGCTTTCTTT; CDR3: CASSPNSGTQNTEAFF
V: TRBV27; size: NA; D: NA; J: TRBJ1-2; DNA: TGTGCCAGCAGTTTGGGGGGACGGGGTTGGGGCTACACCTTC; CDR3: CASSLGGRGWGYTF
V: TRBV6-5; size: NA; D: TRBD1; J: TRBJ1-4; DNA: TGTGCCAGCAGGCGGGGGACAGCAACTAATGAAAAACTGTTTTTT; CDR3: CASRRGTATNEKLFF
V: TRBV2; size: few; D: TRBD2; J: TRBJ2-7; DNA: TGTGCCAGCAGTAAGGCGGGAGCTCCTTACGAGCAGTACTTC; CDR3: CASSKAGAPYEQYF
V: TRBV19; size: few; D: NA; J: TRBJ1-2; DNA: TGTGCCAGTAGTATTACAGGGATAACTAACTATGGCTACACCTTC; CDR3: CASSITGITNYGYTF
V: TRBV7-8; size: NA; D: NA; J: TRBJ1-1; DNA: TGTGCCAGCAGCTTAAGGGAGGCGATGAACACTGAAGCTTTCTTT; CDR3: CASSLREAMNTEAFF
V: TRBV29-1; size: NA; D: NA; J: TRBJ1-4; DNA: TGCAGCGCCGGACAGCCCAATGAAAAACTGTTTTTT; CDR3: CSAGQPNEKLFF
V: TRBV7-3; size: many; D: TRBD2; J: TRBJ2-1; DNA: TGTGCCAGCAGAAAAGGGACTAGCGGGAAGCAGTTCTTC; CDR3: CASRKGTSGKQFF
V: TRBV4-2; size: NA; D: TRBD1; J: TRBJ1-2; DNA: TGTGCCAGCAGCGAGGCGTCAGGGGGCTCCCTCTACTATGGCTACACCTTC; CDR3: CASSEASGGSLYYGYTF
V: TRBV20-1; size: NA; D: NA; J: TRBJ2-1; DNA: TGCAGTGCCAGACAAGTCAATGAGCAGTTCTTC; CDR3: CSARQVNEQFF
V: TRBV15; size: NA; D: NA; J: TRBJ1-2; DNA: TGTGCCACCAGCAGCGGGTCCCACTATGGCTACACCTTC; CDR3: CATSSGSHYGYTF
V: TRBV19; size: few; D: TRBD2; J: TRBJ2-3; DNA: TGTGCCAGTAGTACCGGACTAGCCGGATCAGATACGCAGTATTTT; CDR3: CASSTGLAGSDTQYF
V: TRBV7-2; size: few; D: TRBD1; J: TRBJ1-5; DNA: TGTGCCAGCAGACCAGGGGGCTTCAATCAGCCCCAGCATTTT; CDR3: CASRPGGFNQPQHF
V: TRBV29-1; size: NA; D: TRBD1; J: TRBJ1-1; DNA: TGCAGCGCTCGACAGGGGTTGAACACTGAAGCTTTCTTT; CDR3: CSARQGLNTEAFF
V: TRBV7-2; size: NA; D: NA; J: TRBJ2-1; DNA: TGTGCCAGCAGCCCCCGGTGGTCGGACAATGAGCAGTTCTTC; CDR3: CASSPRWSDNEQFF
V: TRBV10-3; size: few; D: NA; J: TRBJ2-7; DNA: TGTGCCATCAGGGACCCGGGGTCAGGAAGCTACGAGCAGTACTTC; CDR3: CAIRDPGSGSYEQYF
V: TRBV15; size: few; D: TRBD1; J: TRBJ2-1; DNA: TGTGCCACCAGAGTAGACAGGGGTTCCTACAATGAGCAGTTCTTC; CDR3: CATRVDRGSYNEQFF
V: TRBV27; size: many; D: TRBD1; J: TRBJ1-3; DNA: TGTGCCAGCAGTTTATACGGGACAGACTCTGGAAACACCATATATTTT; CDR3: CASSLYGTDSGNTIYF
V: TRBV10-2; size: few; D: NA; J: TRBJ2-1; DNA: TGCGCCAGCAGTACCTACAATGAGCAGTTCTTC; CDR3: CASSTYNEQFF
V: TRBV18; size: few; D: NA; J: TRBJ2-5; DNA: TGTGCCAGCTCATTGACGACAGTTCTACAAGAGACCCAGTACTTC; CDR3: CASSLTTVLQETQYF
V: TRBV15; size: NA; D: TRBD2; J: TRBJ2-7; DNA: TGTGCCACCAGCTTCCTAGCGGGAGCGGCCTACGAGCAGTACTTC; CDR3: CATSFLAGAAYEQYF
V: TRBV7-9; size: NA; D: TRBD2; J: TRBJ2-7; DNA: TGTGCCAGCAGCCCTAGTGCCCTTGCGGGGGGGAACTCCTACGAGCAGTACTTC; CDR3: CASSPSALAGGNSYEQYF
V: TRBV7-2; size: few; D: TRBD1; J: TRBJ2-2; DNA: TGTGCCAGCAGCTTGCACGGGACAGGCGGCACCGGGGAGCTGTTTTTT; CDR3: CASSLHGTGGTGELFF
V: TRBV15; size: few; D: NA; J: TRBJ2-1; DNA: TGTGCCACCAGCAGAGATCTCGGGTACCAGCAGTTCTTC; CDR3: CATSRDLGYQQFF
V: TRBV9; size: few; D: NA; J: TRBJ2-3; DNA: TGTGCCAGCAGCGCGGGACATCATCGCACAGATACGCAGTATTTT; CDR3: CASSAGHHRTDTQYF
V: TRBV4-1; size: many; D: TRBD1; J: TRBJ1-1; DNA: TGCGCCAGCAGCCCTGGGACAGGGACGATGAACACTGAAGCTTTCTTT; CDR3: CASSPGTGTMNTEAFF
V: TRBV5-1; size: few; D: NA; J: TRBJ2-2; DNA: TGCGCCAGCAGCTTCCCAGTTACAACGAACACCGGGGAGCTGTTTTTT; CDR3: CASSFPVTTNTGELFF
V: TRBV9; size: NA; D: TRBD2; J: TRBJ2-3; DNA: TGTGCCAGCAGCCCCCTCGGGCGGGAGGACCCCCGGGATACGCAGTATTTT; CDR3: CASSPLGREDPRDTQYF
V: TRBV27; size: few; D: NA; J: TRBJ1-6; DNA: TGTGCCAGCAGTTTCGGACAGAATAATTCACCCCTCCACTTT; CDR3: CASSFGQNNSPLHF
V: TRBV7-9; size: many; D: TRBD2; J: TRBJ2-7; DNA: TGTGCCAGCAGCTCTACGGGAGGGAGGGCGGAGAAGGACTTC; CDR3: CASSSTGGRAEKDF
V: TRBV4-2; size: few; D: NA; J: TRBJ1-6; DNA: TGTGCCAGCAGCCAAGATCCGAATTCACCCCTCCACTTT; CDR3: CASSQDPNSPLHF
V: TRBV6-6; size: NA; D: NA; J: TRBJ2-1; DNA: TGTGCCAGCAGAACCATCAATGAGCAGTTCTTC; CDR3: CASRTINEQFF
V: TRBV7-3; size: few; D: NA; J: TRBJ2-3; DNA: TGTGCCAGCAGCTTAGGGGCAGATACGCAGTATTTT; CDR3: CASSLGADTQYF
V: TRBV9; size: few; D: NA; J: TRBJ2-3; DNA: TGTGCCAGCCAGCGGGTAGGGACAGATACGCAGTATTTT; CDR3: CASQRVGTDTQYF
V: TRBV9; size: few; D: TRBD2; J: TRBJ2-5; DNA: TGTGCCAGCAGCATCGGACTAGCGGGAGGGAAAGAGACCCAGTACTTC; CDR3: CASSIGLAGGKETQYF
V: TRBV7-9; size: many; D: NA; J: TRBJ1-4; DNA: TGTGCCAGCAGCCCCCTCCACCGGGACACACTGTTTTTT; CDR3: CASSPLHRDTLFF
V: TRBV29-1; size: NA; D: NA; J: TRBJ1-1; DNA: TGCAGCGTTGCGCCAGGGGCCCGCGGCACTGAAGCTTTCTTT; CDR3: CSVAPGARGTEAFF